This entry lists 27 T cell receptor beta chains sequenced from one sample in a study of control samples from healthy donors and cancer patients. Assay: immunoSEQ multiplex PCR; the TCRdb copy retains only in-frame clones and omits some. The sample features about 190,000 clones, with roughly 2.2% in its top ten. Input material: blood. These receptors were taken from a woman in her thirties in good health.

The V call is TRBV18, the J call TRBJ2-5; D remains unclear. Trimming took 0 bases from V and 5 from J, leaving 10 bases between them. CDR1 and CDR2 (germline): KGHSH, LQKENI. The CDR3 loop spans 14 amino acids. Written as DNA, the CDR3 is TGTGCCAGCTCACCACCGATATCGTCGGAGACCCAGTACTTC. It specifies CASSPPISSETQYF. The complete variable domain, with remaining parts taken from reference TRBV18 and TRBJ2-5, reads NAGVMQNPRHLVRRRGQEARLRCSPMKGHSHVYWYRQLPEEGLKFMVYLQKENIIDESGMPKERFSAEFPKEGPSILRIQQVVRGDSAAYFCASSPPISSETQYFGPGTRLLVL.

The chain employs TRBV15 and TRBJ2-7, with D maybe TRBD1 (5 bases). This CDR3 has 15 amino acids. The germline V and J ends were trimmed by 0 bases and 5 bases, with 14 bases remaining between them. Germline loops: CDR1 LNHNV, CDR2 YYDKDF (reference sequence). The CDR3 DNA sequence: TGTGCCACCAGCAGAGATGGGGTGGCCAGGGACGAGCAGTACTTC. Translation gives CATSRDGVARDEQYF.

The rearrangement joins TRBV5-1 to TRBJ2-1; 12 bases agree with TRBD2. The V segment lost 3 bases and the J segment 8 bases; nucleotides outside the gene matches: 9. The CDR3 totals 16 residues. In germline, CDR1 is SGHRS, CDR2 YFSETQ. The CDR3 sequence is CASSSPLAGGEDEQFF. In DNA form, the CDR3 reads TGCGCCAGCAGCTCTCCACTAGCGGGGGGTGAAGATGAGCAGTTCTTC.

The V and J genes are TRBV7-2 and TRBJ1-1; tentative D call: TRBD1 (6 bases). Germline CDR1 SGHTA, CDR2 FQGNSA. The CDR3 extends over 15 amino acids. V lost 5 bases to trimming and J lost 1 base, with 14 bases between them. The CDR3 bases are TGTGCCAGCAGCCCCTTTCCCAGGGGGAACACTGAAGCTTTCTTT. This translates into CASSPFPRGNTEAFF.

With respect to this clone: At one of its ends the junction is not consistent with the germline gene, which may arise from a read error. The chain combines TRBV7-7 with TRBJ2-7; possibly TRBD2 for D (5 bases). This CDR3 is 17 amino acids long. Germline loops: CDR1 SSHAT, CDR2 FNYEAQ (reference sequence). DNA for the CDR3: TGTGCTAGCAGCTTAGCGAGGACGGCCGAGGTCCCCTACGAGCAGTACTTC. Residues: CASSLARTAEVPYEQYF.

The V gene is TRBV18, the J gene TRBJ2-7; tentative D call: TRBD2 (7 bases). The CDR3 spans 15 residues. Germline values: CDR1 KGHSH, CDR2 LQKENI. V was shortened by 4 bases and J by 1 base, with 14 bases between the two germline ends. CDR3 nucleotides: TGTGCCAGCTCACGGGGGGGGCCTCAATCCTACGAGCAGTACTTC. Translating it yields CASSRGGPQSYEQYF.

The chain has TRBV15 and TRBJ1-5; possible D gene TRBD1, 5 bases. Germline CDR1 is LNHNV and CDR2 is YYDKDF (reference sequence). Trimming removed 4 bases at V and 3 bases at J, with 13 bases between. The CDR3 contains 15 residues. As DNA, the CDR3 is TGTGCCACCAGCAAACCGGGACTCTTCAATCAGCCCCAGCATTTT. It specifies CATSKPGLFNQPQHF.

The J gene is TRBJ2-2, the V gene TRBV5-6, with TRBD2 as a possible D gene (6 bases). The V end was cut by 7 bases, the J end by 2 bases, with 12 bases between. The CDR3 is 14 residues long. Germline lookup yields CDR1 SGHDT and CDR2 YYEEEE. In DNA, the CDR3 is TGTGCCAGCGGAAAGGGACTTAACACCGGGGAGCTGTTTTTT. Protein sequence: CASGKGLNTGELFF.

The chain recombines TRBV7-9 with TRBJ2-3, with 8 bases that match TRBD1. This CDR3 is 14 amino acids long. CDR1 and CDR2 from the germline V gene are SEHNR and FQNEAQ (reference sequence). J was trimmed by 4 bases and V by 2 bases; bases with no gene match: 2. The CDR3 DNA follows: TGTGCCAGCAGCTTACAGGGGGCCCCAGATACGCAGTATTTT. This gives the protein CASSLQGAPDTQYF.

This chain connects TRBV2 to TRBJ1-1, with 7 bases aligning to TRBD1. Germline CDR1 is SNHLY and CDR2 is FYNNEI. V was pared by 5 bases and J by 1 base, with 10 bases of the junction left unmatched. The length of the CDR3 is 16 residues. CDR3 loop: CASSPMDRPGNTEAFF. The CDR3 bases are TGTGCCAGCAGTCCTATGGACAGGCCAGGGAACACTGAAGCTTTCTTT.

The chain uses TRBV28 and TRBJ1-2, with D tentatively TRBD1 (5 bases). The CDR3 runs to 18 residues. Looked up from germline, CDR1 is MDHEN and CDR2 is SYDVKM. V dropped 3 bases and J dropped 0 bases, with 20 bases sitting between them. CDR3 nucleotide sequence: TGTGCCAGCAGTTTTTTGTTGAACTCAGGGAGACCTAACTATGGCTACACCTTC. It translates to CASSFLLNSGRPNYGYTF.

V and J are TRBV21-1 and TRBJ1-2. TRBV21-1 is designated a pseudogene. The CDR3 is 15 residues long. The CDR3 coding sequence is TGTGCCAGCAGCAAGGGGGGACTCGAACATTATGGCTACACCTTC. This encodes CASSKGGLEHYGYTF.

The rearrangement uses TRBV5-1 and TRBJ1-1, with no clear D. The CDR3 extends over 12 amino acids. The germline gives CDR1 SGHRS, CDR2 YFSETQ. Trimming removed 4 bases from V and 9 bases from J, with 13 bases in between. The CDR3 nucleotides read TGCGCCAGCAGCCCAGACGGAGGTCAAGCTTTCTTT. Translation gives CASSPDGGQAFF.

This chain uses TRBV18 with TRBJ1-3; no clear D. Trimming pared 6 bases from V and 1 base from J, leaving 10 bases between. The V gene's germline CDR1 is KGHSH and CDR2 LQKENI. The CDR3 extends over 14 amino acids. This chain's CDR3 is CASSKERSGNTIYF. CDR3 bases: TGTGCCAGCTCCAAGGAACGATCTGGAAACACCATATATTTT.

The chain employs TRBV4-1 and TRBJ1-4, with 7 bases fitting TRBD1. Unmatched junction bases numbered 5, after V lost 3 bases and J lost 4 bases. Germline CDR1 MGHRA, CDR2 YSYEKL. This CDR3 comprises 15 residues. CDR3 amino acids: CASSHLGQVNEKLFF. DNA of the CDR3: TGCGCCAGCAGCCACCTAGGACAGGTTAATGAAAAACTGTTTTTT.

The chain employs TRBV9 and TRBJ2-6; D gene ambiguous. Germline-derived CDR1 and CDR2 are SGDLS and YYNGEE. V lost 3 bases and J 0 bases, leaving 7 bases between the germline ends. This CDR3 region has 15 residues. The CDR3 DNA reads TGTGCCAGCAGCGCCGGGTCCTCTGGGGCCAACGTCCTGACTTTC. It yields the protein CASSAGSSGANVLTF.

The genes are TRBV7-2 and TRBJ2-5; D remains unclear. Per the germline V gene, CDR1 is SGHTA and CDR2 is FQGNSA. There are 13 residues in the CDR3. Trimming removed 2 bases from V and 5 bases from J, with 9 bases in between. This CDR3 reads CASSLMVHETQYF. The CDR3 DNA follows: TGTGCCAGCAGCTTAATGGTCCATGAGACCCAGTACTTC.

The V gene is TRBV3-1 (or the pseudogene TRBV3-2), the J gene TRBJ1-2; D perhaps matches TRBD1 (5 bases). This CDR3 spans 14 amino acids. The germline gives CDR1 LGHDT, CDR2 YNNKEL (reference sequence). V lost 1 base and J 7 bases, leaving 13 bases between the germline ends. The DNA of the CDR3 is TGTGCCAGCAGCCAAGCCGGGGTCGGGGGTGGCTACACCTTC. It codes for CASSQAGVGGGYTF.

The chain links TRBV3-1 (or the pseudogene TRBV3-2) to TRBJ1-2; D gene unclear. Germline V gene data show CDR1 as LGHDT and CDR2 as YNNKEL (reference sequence). CDR3 length equals 14 residues. V lost 6 bases to trimming and J lost 8 bases, with 19 bases between them. CDR3: CASSQRLVGGGYTF. The CDR3 coding sequence is TGTGCCAGCAGTCAGCGGCTCGTGGGAGGGGGCTACACCTTC.

This chain uses TRBV3-1 (or the pseudogene TRBV3-2) with TRBJ1-5; 9 bases are a match to TRBD1. The CDR3 loop spans 18 amino acids. From germline, CDR1 is LGHDT and CDR2 YNNKEL (reference sequence). V shed 2 bases, J shed 4 bases, and the junction held 12 bases outside the gene matches. CDR3 coding DNA: TGTGCCAGCAGCCAACAATTACCGGGACAGGGACATAATCAGCCCCAGCATTTT. Translating it yields CASSQQLPGQGHNQPQHF.

The CDR3 bases are TGTGCCAGCAGTCCGACTAGCGGGGGTCTATACGAGCAGTACTTC. Protein: CASSPTSGGLYEQYF. This chain connects TRBV2 to TRBJ2-7; 12 bases match TRBD2. Germline trimming cut 5 bases from V and 4 bases from J; bases unmatched to any gene: 6. Looked up from germline, CDR1 is SNHLY and CDR2 is FYNNEI. The CDR3 contains 15 residues.

The chain is built from TRBV5-6 and TRBJ1-3; possibly TRBD1 for D (6 bases). There are 19 residues in the CDR3. V dropped 5 bases and J dropped 0 bases, with 24 bases sitting between them. Germline assignment: CDR1 SGHDT and CDR2 YYEEEE. CDR3 bases: TGTGCCAGCAGTAAACAGGGAAGCCCGCCAGTTTTCTCTGGAAACACCATATATTTT. This sequence encodes CASSKQGSPPVFSGNTIYF.

The gene calls are TRBV7-2 and TRBJ1-4; TRBD1 might be the D (6 bases). The ends were cut back, 5 bases at V and 5 bases at J, with 15 bases in the middle. The CDR3 runs to 15 residues. Germline CDR1 is SGHTA and CDR2 is FQGNSA. The CDR3: CASSPIKGGNEKLFF. The CDR3, as DNA: TGTGCCAGCAGCCCCATCAAGGGGGGGAATGAAAAACTGTTTTTT. The full variable domain, its missing parts supplied by reference TRBV7-2 and TRBJ1-4, is GAGVSQSPSNKVTEKGKDVELRCDPISGHTALYWYRQSLGQGLEFLIYFQGNSAPDKSGLPSDRFSAERTGGSVSTLTIQRTQQEDSAVYLCASSPIKGGNEKLFFGSGTQLSVL.

The CDR3, as DNA: TGTGCCAGCAGCTTACCCCCCTTTAGCGGATTTCCCTATGGCTACACCTTC. Its protein product is CASSLPPFSGFPYGYTF. J is TRBJ1-2 and V is TRBV11-2; D gene uncertain. CDR3 size: 17 residues. The V gene lost 2 bases and the J gene lost 4 bases, with 20 bases spanning the gap. Germline CDR1 is SGHAT and CDR2 is FQNNGV.

The genes are TRBV6-5 and TRBJ1-1; D remains unclear. Germline values: CDR1 MNHEY, CDR2 SVGAGI. The CDR3 runs 15 residues. V was clipped by 6 bases and J by 0 bases, with 14 bases between them. The CDR3 DNA is TGTGCCAGCAGCCTGGGATTTGCCGTGAACACTGAAGCTTTCTTT. Encoded protein: CASSLGFAVNTEAFF.

The chain carries TRBV19 and TRBJ2-7; 8 positions match TRBD2. V shed 2 bases, J shed 4 bases, and the junction held 1 base outside the gene matches. CDR1 is LNHDA, CDR2 SQIVND, per germline (reference sequence). This CDR3 has 13 residues. The CDR3 nucleotides are TGTGCCAGTAGTATACGACTAGCGTACGAGCAGTACTTC. Protein: CASSIRLAYEQYF.

With respect to this clone: Other DNA sequences in the same sample also yield this CDR3. The rearrangement uses TRBV3-1 (or the pseudogene TRBV3-2) and TRBJ2-5; D uncertain. CDR3 length: 12 amino acids. Trimming took off 1 base at V and 4 bases at J, with 4 bases between the two ends. The germline V gene encodes CDR1 LGHDT and CDR2 YNNKEL (reference sequence). CDR3 amino acids: CASSQAGETQYF. CDR3 sequence (DNA): TGTGCCAGCAGCCAAGCAGGAGAGACCCAGTACTTC.